There are a few counts of the clone carrying this T cell receptor beta chain. Its antigen is unknown. The sample is drawn from a study of regulatory T cells in long-lasting Graves disease. Study-wide findings and caveats: The number of shared public clonotypes was higher in persistent patients (around 2,700) than new patients (966). Segments TRBV28, TRBJ1-2 and TRBJ2-5 showed preferential usage in persistent disease.

According to the study, TCR beta libraries were built with iRepertoire HTBI primers and CDR3-region Arm-PCR. TCRdb fed the multiplex PCR reads into MiXCR, producing one record per CDR3 protein. The sample consists of some 250,000 distinct CDR3 sequences, 20% to 25% of them appearing once. This CDR3 region has 16 residues. Looked up from germline, CDR1 is MDHEN and CDR2 is SYDVKM. The V and J ends lost 6 bases and 4 bases respectively, with 18 bases between them. The time point here: newly diagnosed GD, antithyroid drugs for less than 3 months. The TCR library was made from RNA extracted from PBMCs. By American Thyroid Association guidelines, Graves' disease was diagnosed in the cohort.

The sequence derives from a female donor with Graves disease. This chain connects TRBV28 to TRBJ2-2; the D gene is possibly TRBD2 (7 bases). The sample was peripheral blood mononuclear cells (PBMCs), taken at new diagnosis, from a patient treated with antithyroid drugs. The CDR3: CASSPGGGEGTGELFF. Written as DNA, the CDR3 is TGTGCCAGCAGCCCAGGAGGGGGGGAGGGCACCGGGGAGCTGTTTTTT. Drawing the rest from reference TRBV28 and TRBJ2-2, the complete variable domain is DVKVTQSSRYLVKRTGEKVFLECVQDMDHENMFWYRQDPGLGLRLIYFSYDVKMKEKGDIPEGYSVSREKKERFSLILESASTNQTSMYLCASSPGGGEGTGELFFGEGSRLTVL.